The rows below give T cell receptor beta chains drawn from one sample of a study of vaccination effects on CD4 cells after COVID-19. These receptors have no identified antigens. Assay: immunoSEQ multiplex PCR; the TCRdb copy retains only in-frame clones and omits some. The sample lists tens of thousands of clones; roughly four fifths were seen once. The material sequenced was CD4+ T cells from PBMCs cultured with HCoV-229E spike peptides, taken after COVID-19 vaccination. The origin of the receptors is a human donor who received a COVID-19 vaccine. The CDR3 runs from the conserved cysteine through the conserved F or W. Fields, in order: clone size, J gene, V gene, D gene, CDR3 DNA, CDR3 protein. The D gene is left open where the match is weak. Rows give clone size only sometimes, using once, few, many, or a class for an expanded clone.

- | TRBJ1-4 | TRBV6-6 | TRBD1 | TGTGCCAGCAGTTACTCTCGGGACAGCTTGAATGAAAAACTGTTTTTT | CASSYSRDSLNEKLFF
- | TRBJ2-2 | TRBV9 | - | TGTGCCAGCAGCCCGAACTTCGGCACCGGGGAGCTGTTTTTT | CASSPNFGTGELFF
few | TRBJ2-5 | TRBV6-1 | - | TGTGCCAGCAGTGATGGGCCAGCTACCCAAGAGACCCAGTACTTC | CASSDGPATQETQYF
- | TRBJ2-5 | TRBV15 | - | TGTGCCACCAGCGGGGGCGTCCAAGAGACCCAGTACTTC | CATSGGVQETQYF
- | TRBJ1-4 | TRBV6-2/TRBV6-3 | - | TGTGCCAGCAGTGTCGGTGGAGCAAATGAAAAACTGTTTTTT | CASSVGGANEKLFF
- | TRBJ2-1 | TRBV18 | TRBD2 | TGTGCCAGCTCACCTTCAGCGGGGGGGGACGGTGAGCAGTTCTTC | CASSPSAGGDGEQFF
once | TRBJ2-6 | TRBV29-1 | - | TGCAGCGCTGGAGGGGGCTCTGGGGCCAACGTCCTGACTTTC | CSAGGGSGANVLTF
- | TRBJ2-5 | TRBV7-3 | TRBD1 | TGTGCCAGCAGCTCGGGACAGGGGCCTAGGGAGACCCAGTACTTC | CASSSGQGPRETQYF
- | TRBJ2-2 | TRBV4-1 | - | TGCGCCAGCAGCCAAGCGCAGAACGACGGGGAGCTGTTTTTT | CASSQAQNDGELFF
- | TRBJ2-5 | TRBV7-3 | TRBD1 | TGTGCCAGCAGCGTTGACAGGGGCCAAGAGACCCAGTACTTC | CASSVDRGQETQYF
- | TRBJ1-6 | TRBV6-4 | - | TGTGCCAGCACCTCTCCAGGCGGGGAAGCCTATAATTCACCCCTCCACTTT | CASTSPGGEAYNSPLHF
- | TRBJ1-1 | TRBV7-3 | - | TGTGCCAGCAGTCCGAGTAGAATGAACACTGAAGCTTTCTTT | CASSPSRMNTEAFF
- | TRBJ2-2 | TRBV7-9 | - | TGTGCCAGCAGCCTTTCGGGGGGGGAGCTGTTTTTT | CASSLSGGELFF
- | TRBJ2-1 | TRBV12-3/TRBV12-4 | - | TGTGCCAGCAGTTTGGGCACCTTTTATGAGCAGTTCTTC | CASSLGTFYEQFF
- | TRBJ2-2 | TRBV2 | - | TGTGCCAGCATTGTGGACAGAAACACCGGGGAGCTGTTTTTT | CASIVDRNTGELFF
few | TRBJ2-3 | TRBV10-1 | - | TGCGCCAGCAGTGAGTCTAGGAGCACAGATACGCAGTATTTT | CASSESRSTDTQYF
- | TRBJ1-1 | TRBV10-3 | - | TGTGCCATCAGGGGAGACCTAAACACTGAAGCTTTCTTT | CAIRGDLNTEAFF
- | TRBJ1-2 | TRBV18 | - | TGTGCCAGCTCATCGGACAGTAACTATGGCTACACCTTC | CASSSDSNYGYTF
once | TRBJ2-2 | TRBV7-8 | - | TGTGCCAGCAGCCCGGGATCCCCCCGAACCGGGGAGCTGTTTTTT | CASSPGSPRTGELFF
- | TRBJ1-5 | TRBV28 | TRBD1 | TGTGCCAGCAGTTACATCCGGGACAGACAGCATTTT | CASSYIRDRQHF
few | TRBJ1-5 | TRBV4-2 | - | TGTGCCAGCAGCCTAGAACCCGATAGCAATCAGCCCCAGCATTTT | CASSLEPDSNQPQHF
- | TRBJ2-5 | TRBV10-3 | - | TGTGCCATCAGCTCGTACCAAGAGACCCAGTACTTC | CAISSYQETQYF
- | TRBJ1-6 | TRBV5-5 | TRBD1 | TGTGCCAGCAGCCGCGGGGTGGGACAGGGGACTTCACCCCTCCACTTT | CASSRGVGQGTSPLHF
- | TRBJ1-5 | TRBV4-3 | TRBD1 | TGCGCCAGCAGCCAGACGACAGGGAATCAGCCCCAGCATTTT | CASSQTTGNQPQHF
once | TRBJ2-5 | TRBV13 | - | TGTGCCAGCGCCGGACCGACTACGCAAGAGACCCAGTACTTC | CASAGPTTQETQYF
- | TRBJ2-2 | TRBV12-3/TRBV12-4 | - | TGTGCCAGCAGCCTTAGAGGGGCCGGGGAGCTGTTTTTT | CASSLRGAGELFF
- | TRBJ1-4 | TRBV6-5 | - | TGTGCCAGCAGTTTCACATTAACAACTAATGAAAAACTGTTTTTT | CASSFTLTTNEKLFF
- | TRBJ2-1 | TRBV24-1 | - | TGTGCCACCAGTGATTCGACAGGTCCTGGCAATGAGCAGTTCTTC | CATSDSTGPGNEQFF